This is a list of T cell receptor beta chains from one sample in a study of blood T cell repertoires in COVID-19. The protocol was immunoSEQ multiplex PCR, while the TCRdb copy is restricted to in-frame clones and leaves out a portion. The repertoire holds about 81,000 clones, with about 88% as singletons. The sequencing sample was made of peripheral blood. These receptors were collected from a woman aged 80 or over with active COVID-19. Each CDR3 is given with its conserved first and last residue. The order of the fields is J gene, D gene, clone size, V gene, CDR3 DNA, CDR3 protein. The D gene is left open where the match is weak. Not all rows give a size; the values are once, few, many and, for expanded clones, a class.

>TRBJ1-2|TRBD1|.|TRBV10-3
TGTGCCATCAGCTCCGGGACAGTCGGAATTTTCTATGGCTACACCTTC
CAISSGTVGIFYGYTF
>TRBJ1-1|TRBD1|.|TRBV7-2
TGTGCCAGCACCCCGGACAGGGGCGACAAACCCTCTTTCTTT
CASTPDRGDKPSFF
>TRBJ2-3|TRBD2|.|TRBV10-3
TGTGCCATCAGTGAAGTAACAGCGGGAGCGAGAACAGATACGCAGTATTTT
CAISEVTAGARTDTQYF
>TRBJ1-5|.|.|TRBV20-1
TGCAGTGCTAGTTTGGTCAAGGGGCGCAATCAGCCCCAGCATTTT
CSASLVKGRNQPQHF
>TRBJ1-2|TRBD1|.|TRBV25-1
TGTGCCAGCAGAGGGACAGGACTGAACTATGGCTACACCTTC
CASRGTGLNYGYTF
>TRBJ1-2|.|once|TRBV28
TGTGCCAGCACCTCCCGCGGGGACTATGGCTACACCTTC
CASTSRGDYGYTF
>TRBJ2-1|TRBD2|.|TRBV6-4
TGTGCCAGCAGTGCCGGGACTAGCGGGAGAGGTGAGCAGTTCTTC
CASSAGTSGRGEQFF
>TRBJ1-2|.|.|TRBV30
TGTGCCTGGAGTGTCTCAACAGGCAGTGTCTACACCTTC
CAWSVSTGSVYTF
>TRBJ2-3|.|.|TRBV7-2
TGTGCCAGCAGTATCCCCTTCGGTGCGCTCACAGATACGCAGTATTTT
CASSIPFGALTDTQYF
>TRBJ2-1|.|.|TRBV6-2/TRBV6-3
TGTGCCAGCAGTTACTCAGTCGTTTTGGTAGGGGTCTCCTACAATGAGCAGTTCTTC
CASSYSVVLVGVSYNEQFF
>TRBJ2-4|.|.|TRBV28
TGTGCCAGCAGTTCCCCAGGATCAAACATTCAGTACTTC
CASSSPGSNIQYF
>TRBJ2-5|TRBD2|.|TRBV6-1
TGTGCCAGCAGTGAAGCCGGCCGCGGGACTATCCAAGAGACCCAGTACTTC
CASSEAGRGTIQETQYF
>TRBJ2-3|TRBD2|.|TRBV12-5
TGTGCTAGTGGTTTGGCCCTAGCGGGACTCACAGATACGCAGTATTTT
CASGLALAGLTDTQYF
>TRBJ1-1|.|.|TRBV7-9
TGTGCCAGCAGCTTAGCTAGCCAGGGTGGCACTGAAGCTTTCTTT
CASSLASQGGTEAFF
>TRBJ1-3|.|.|TRBV6-5
TGTGCCAGCAGTTTACGTCCGGGGAGGTGGGACACCATATATTTT
CASSLRPGRWDTIYF
>TRBJ1-6|TRBD1|.|TRBV10-3
TGTGCCATCAGTGAAGCCGGGACAGGGGGTCCCTATAATTCACCCCTCCACTTT
CAISEAGTGGPYNSPLHF
>TRBJ2-1|TRBD2|.|TRBV11-1
TGTGCCAGCAGCTTAGTTGGGGCGGGAGGGTCTGAGCAGTTCTTC
CASSLVGAGGSEQFF
>TRBJ2-2|TRBD2|.|TRBV27
TGTGCCAGCAGTTTACTAGCGGGAGGAACCGGGGAGCTGTTTTTT
CASSLLAGGTGELFF
>TRBJ1-2|TRBD1|.|TRBV7-8
TGTGCCAGCAGCTTATCAGGGGGCCACTACTATGGCTACACCTTC
CASSLSGGHYYGYTF
>TRBJ2-2|.|.|TRBV28
TGTGCCAGCAACTTAAGCGGGACAGGCTCCGGGGAGCTGTTTTTT
CASNLSGTGSGELFF
>TRBJ2-3|.|.|TRBV5-6
TGTGCCAGCAGCTTGAGGAGGATCTTGGATACGCAGTATTTT
CASSLRRILDTQYF
>TRBJ2-3|TRBD2|.|TRBV5-4
TGTGCCAGCAGCCGCTCCCTTAGCGGGGGGATATCGGATACGCAGTATTTT
CASSRSLSGGISDTQYF
>TRBJ1-4|.|.|TRBV5-1
TGCGCCAGCAGCTGGTCACAGCCAACTAATGAAAAACTGTTTTTT
CASSWSQPTNEKLFF
>TRBJ2-2|.|.|TRBV19
TGTGCCAGTAGTATGAGGCAGGGTGGTCCCGGGGAGCTGTTTTTT
CASSMRQGGPGELFF
>TRBJ2-4|.|.|TRBV4-1
TGCGCCAGCAGCCAAGAGTCAACGCCCGGGGACATTCAGTACTTC
CASSQESTPGDIQYF
>TRBJ2-5|.|.|TRBV12-3/TRBV12-4
TGTGCCAGCAAACCTCGGGAAGAGACCCAGTACTTC
CASKPREETQYF
>TRBJ2-1|.|.|TRBV5-4
TGTGCCAGCAGCTTACGGGACACGGGTGACAATGAGCAGTTCTTC
CASSLRDTGDNEQFF
>TRBJ1-4|.|.|TRBV5-4
TGTGCCAGCAGCTTACAGGGTAGGGCGGAAAAACTGTTTTTT
CASSLQGRAEKLFF
>TRBJ1-5|.|.|TRBV19
TGTGCCAGTAGGGGAGTCGGTAGCAATCAGCCCCAGCATTTT
CASRGVGSNQPQHF
>TRBJ2-1|TRBD2|.|TRBV2
TGTGCCAGCAGTTTAGCGGGGTACAATGAGCAGTTCTTC
CASSLAGYNEQFF
>TRBJ2-2|.|.|TRBV5-4
TGTGCCAGCAGCTTCCGGGCAGGGGAAACCGGGGAGCTGTTTTTT
CASSFRAGETGELFF
>TRBJ1-6|TRBD1|.|TRBV3-1/TRBV3-2
TGTGCCAGCAGCCAGGGACAGGGAAACTCACCCCTCCACTTT
CASSQGQGNSPLHF
>TRBJ1-4|TRBD1|once|TRBV6-1
TGTGCCAGCAGTGAAGTGGGGACAGGGGACGAAAAACTGTTTTTT
CASSEVGTGDEKLFF
>TRBJ2-5|TRBD2|.|TRBV18
TGTGCCAGCTCACCTTGGTCCGGGAGCGGGGTTTTAAAGGAGACCCAGTACTTC
CASSPWSGSGVLKETQYF
>TRBJ1-6|.|once|TRBV6-5
TGTGCCAGCAGTTCGGAGGGGTCCTATAATTCACCCCTCCACTTT
CASSSEGSYNSPLHF
>TRBJ2-5|TRBD1|.|TRBV9
TGTGCCAGCAGCATCGGGACAGGGCCCCAAGAGACCCAGTACTTC
CASSIGTGPQETQYF
>TRBJ2-2|.|few|TRBV10-3
TGTGCCATCAGTCAGGGCACCGGGGAGCTGTTTTTT
CAISQGTGELFF
>TRBJ1-1|.|.|TRBV7-2
TGTGCCAGCAGCTTGTCCGGGACTCCAGGGCAGGATGAAGCTTTCTTT
CASSLSGTPGQDEAFF
>TRBJ2-7|.|.|TRBV5-4
TGTGCCAGCAGCCCTGACGCGGGAGAGCAGTACTTC
CASSPDAGEQYF
>TRBJ2-5|TRBD1|.|TRBV19
TGTGCCAGTAGTGTTCAAGACAGGGCACTAGAGACCCAGTACTTC
CASSVQDRALETQYF
>TRBJ1-2|TRBD1|.|TRBV6-2/TRBV6-3
TGTGCCAGCAGCCAAGGGACAGTCGTTTTCTATGGCTACACCTTC
CASSQGTVVFYGYTF
>TRBJ2-3|.|.|TRBV20-1
TGCAGTGCTAGCGAGGGTCATACGCAGTATTTT
CSASEGHTQYF
>TRBJ1-6|.|.|TRBV6-5
TGTGCCAGCAGTTACCGACAGGCCAATTCACCCCTCCACTTT
CASSYRQANSPLHF
>TRBJ2-5|TRBD2|.|TRBV6-5
TGTGCCAGCGAACTAGCGGCGTTTTCCGAGACCCAGTACTTC
CASELAAFSETQYF
>TRBJ1-5|TRBD1|.|TRBV6-1
TGTGCCAGCAGTGATGGACAGGGCCGTCGCAATCAGCCCCAGCATTTT
CASSDGQGRRNQPQHF
>TRBJ2-1|TRBD2|.|TRBV4-3
TGCGCCAGCAGCCAAGATACTAGCGGGCTCCCCCCCTACAATGAGCAGTTCTTC
CASSQDTSGLPPYNEQFF
>TRBJ2-2|.|.|TRBV6-5
TGTGCCAGCAGTCCCGGAGGGCTCGGGGAGCTGTTTTTT
CASSPGGLGELFF
>TRBJ1-4|.|.|TRBV2
TGTGCCAGCAGGCCGGGGTGGGAAAAACTGTTTTTT
CASRPGWEKLFF
>TRBJ1-3|TRBD1|.|TRBV19
TGTGCCAGTAGTACCCCCGGACAGGGGGCGGGAAACACCATATATTTT
CASSTPGQGAGNTIYF
>TRBJ2-7|TRBD1|.|TRBV27
TGTGCCAGCAGTCCGTTGGACAGGGTCGGCGAGCAGTACTTC
CASSPLDRVGEQYF
>TRBJ2-7|.|.|TRBV2
TGTGCCAGCAGGGAGGAGCGCCAGTTCGGCGAGCAGTACTTC
CASREERQFGEQYF